The source of this T cell receptor beta chain is a study of blood T cell repertoires in COVID-19. For the study at large: The cDNA or gDNA used as material had been derived from T cells, B-cell-depleted T cells, or PBMCs.

Germline V gene lookup returns CDR1 LNHDA and CDR2 SQIVND (reference sequence). Trimming stripped 6 bases from V and 5 bases from J, with 8 bases between. The CDR3 runs 13 residues. Authors' analysis steps: How many nucleated cells were present was estimated from reference gene primer amplification. Only in-frame clones appear in the TCRdb table, and some are missing; sequencing was by immunoSEQ multiplex PCR. V and J calls and clone size follow that table, whereas D and trimming were derived from the DNA. The sample lists 150,000 to 200,000 clones; less than 90% were seen once. The sample comprised peripheral blood. The receptor comes from a woman aged 55-69 years with COVID-19, enrolled during active disease. The genes are TRBV19 and TRBJ1-6; a possible D gene is TRBD1 (6 bases). The DNA for the CDR3 is TGTGCCAGTAGCGCAGGGGATAATTCACCCCTCCACTTT. Its translation: CASSAGDNSPLHF.